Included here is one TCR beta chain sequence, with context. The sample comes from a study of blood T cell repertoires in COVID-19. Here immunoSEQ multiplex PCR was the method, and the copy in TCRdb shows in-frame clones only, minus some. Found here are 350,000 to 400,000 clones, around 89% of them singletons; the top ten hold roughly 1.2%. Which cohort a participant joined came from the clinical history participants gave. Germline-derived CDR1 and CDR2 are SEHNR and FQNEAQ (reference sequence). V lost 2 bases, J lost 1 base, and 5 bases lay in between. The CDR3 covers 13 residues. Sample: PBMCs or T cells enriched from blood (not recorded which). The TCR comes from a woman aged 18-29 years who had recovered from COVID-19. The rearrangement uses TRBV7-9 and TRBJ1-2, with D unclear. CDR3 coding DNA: TGTGCCAGCAGCTTAACAGATAACTATGGCTACACCTTC. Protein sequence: CASSLTDNYGYTF.